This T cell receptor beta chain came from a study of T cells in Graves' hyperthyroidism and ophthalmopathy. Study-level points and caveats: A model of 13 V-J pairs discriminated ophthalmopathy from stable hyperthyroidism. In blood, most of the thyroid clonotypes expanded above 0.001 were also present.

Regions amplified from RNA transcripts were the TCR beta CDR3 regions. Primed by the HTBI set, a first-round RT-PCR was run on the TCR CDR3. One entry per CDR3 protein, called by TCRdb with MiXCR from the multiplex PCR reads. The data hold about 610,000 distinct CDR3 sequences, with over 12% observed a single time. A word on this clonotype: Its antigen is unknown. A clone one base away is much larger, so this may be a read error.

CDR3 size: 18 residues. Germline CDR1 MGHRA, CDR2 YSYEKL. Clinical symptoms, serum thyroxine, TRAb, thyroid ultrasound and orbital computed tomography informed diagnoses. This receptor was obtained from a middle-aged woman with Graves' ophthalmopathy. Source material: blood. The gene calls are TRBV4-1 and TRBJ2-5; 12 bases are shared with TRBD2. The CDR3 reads CASSQVTGTSGFKETQCF. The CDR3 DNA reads TGCGCCAGCAGCCAGGTCACCGGGACTAGCGGGTTTAAGGAGACCCAGTGCTTC.